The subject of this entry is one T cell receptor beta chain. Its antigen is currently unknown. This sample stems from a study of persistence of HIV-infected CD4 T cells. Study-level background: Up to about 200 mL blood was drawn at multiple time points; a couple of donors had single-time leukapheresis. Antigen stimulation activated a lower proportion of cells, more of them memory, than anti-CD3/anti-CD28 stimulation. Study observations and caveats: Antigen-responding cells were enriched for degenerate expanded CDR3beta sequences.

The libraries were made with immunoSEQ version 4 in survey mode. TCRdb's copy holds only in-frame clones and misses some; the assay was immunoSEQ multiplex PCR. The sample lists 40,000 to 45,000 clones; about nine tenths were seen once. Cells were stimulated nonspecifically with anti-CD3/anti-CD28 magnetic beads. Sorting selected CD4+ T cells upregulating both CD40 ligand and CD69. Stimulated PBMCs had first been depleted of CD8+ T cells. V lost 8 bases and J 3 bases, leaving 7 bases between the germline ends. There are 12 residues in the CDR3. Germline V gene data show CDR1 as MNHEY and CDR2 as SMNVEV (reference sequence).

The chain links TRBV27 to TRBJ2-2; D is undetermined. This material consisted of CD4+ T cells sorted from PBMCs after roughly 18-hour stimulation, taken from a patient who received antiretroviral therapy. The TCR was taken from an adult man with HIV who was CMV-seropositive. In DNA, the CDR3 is TGTGCCAGCTCCCCTTACACCGGGGAGCTGTTTTTT. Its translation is CASSPYTGELFF.